The 30 T cell receptor beta chains below come from one sample, sequenced in a study of CD8+CD57+ T cells in acquired aplastic anemia. CDR3 and TCR beta VDJ profiling relied on a genomic DNA template. TCRdb ran MiXCR on the reads and lists one entry per CDR3 protein. The sample lists about 100,000 distinct CDR3 sequences; 51% were seen once. Input material: sorted CD4+, CD8+, or CD8+CD57+ T cells (not recorded which) from PBMCs. These receptors all come from a human donor in good health, serving as a control.

This clonotype was seen ten or more times. The chain links TRBV12-3 or TRBV12-4 to TRBJ1-6, with TRBD1 as a possible D gene (5 bases). The CDR3 consists of 15 residues. Between the trimmed V and J ends, which lost 3 bases and 11 bases, there was a span of 17 bases. As DNA, the CDR3 is TGTGCCAGCAGTTTTTCCGGCGGGGGATGGGCACCCCTCCACTTT. As protein: CASSFSGGGWAPLHF.

The V call is TRBV19, the J call TRBJ2-5, with 11 bases that match TRBD2. This CDR3 is built from 16 residues. CDR1 and CDR2 from the germline V gene are LNHDA and SQIVND (reference sequence). Unmatched junction bases numbered 14, after V lost 9 bases and J lost 5 bases. The CDR3 reads CASRPTSGGRRETQYF. The CDR3 nucleotides read TGTGCCAGCAGGCCCACTAGCGGGGGCCGACGGGAGACCCAGTACTTC.

V and J are TRBV29-1 and TRBJ2-5; 8 positions agree with TRBD1. Germline V CDR1 and CDR2: SQVTM, ANQGSEA. This CDR3 is 14 amino acids long. The V and J ends lost 5 bases and 11 bases, in that order; junction bases with no gene match: 16. In DNA, the CDR3 is TGCAGCGTTAGCTCGACCGCAGGGGGCTATGAGCAGTACTTC. This sequence encodes CSVSSTAGGYEQYF.

The CDR3 loop is CASPGRAHQPQHF. The CDR3 coding sequence is TGTGCCTCCCCGGGGAGGGCTCACCAGCCCCAGCATTTT. The V call is TRBV10-3, the J call TRBJ1-5, with D hard to call. Germline lookup yields CDR1 ENHRY and CDR2 SYGVKD. The CDR3 spans 13 residues. The ends were cut back, 11 bases at V and 7 bases at J, with 18 bases in the middle.

The chain links TRBV29-1 to TRBJ2-1, with TRBD1 matching 8 bases. Germline CDR1 is SQVTM and CDR2 is ANQGSEA. The CDR3 sequence is 12 residues long. With 7 bases clipped from V and 9 bases from J, the junction kept 8 bases outside the gene matches. In DNA form, the CDR3 reads TGCAGCGCCGAGAGGACAGGGCGTGAGCAGTTCTTC. As protein: CSAERTGREQFF.

The chain combines TRBV11-3 with TRBJ2-2, with 9 bases fitting TRBD1. The V gene end was trimmed by 5 bases and the J gene end by 6 bases; junction bases not matched to a gene: 7. Germline CDR1 and CDR2: SGHNT and YENEEA. The CDR3 is 15 residues long. The CDR3 DNA sequence: TGTGCCAGCAGCACCCAAGGACAGGGGTCCGGGGAGCTGTTTTTT. Translation: CASSTQGQGSGELFF.

The chain has TRBV25-1 and TRBJ2-3, with TRBD1 matching over 10 bases. The CDR3 length is 15 residues. The J segment lost 7 bases and the V segment lost 7 bases, leaving 11 bases of the junction unmatched. Looked up from germline, CDR1 is MGHDK and CDR2 is SYGVNS. The CDR3 protein is CASTWGQGITNTQYF. CDR3 nucleotides: TGTGCCAGCACTTGGGGACAGGGGATTACAAATACGCAGTATTTT.

The V and J genes are TRBV7-4 and TRBJ2-7; 16 bases agree with TRBD2. J was trimmed by 7 bases and V by 5 bases; bases with no gene match: 5. The CDR3 runs 15 residues. From germline, CDR1 is SGHVT and CDR2 SQSDAQ. The CDR3 loop reads CASSPGLAGGREQYF. The CDR3, as DNA: TGTGCCAGCAGCCCGGGACTAGCGGGAGGGCGAGAGCAGTACTTC.

This sequence joins TRBV19 and TRBJ1-4; no reliable D call. Germline V CDR1 and CDR2: LNHDA, SQIVND (reference sequence). Trimming cost V 1 base and J 10 bases, with 10 bases left between them. This CDR3 is 13 amino acids long. This CDR3 reads CASSIVGQPKLFF. The DNA of the CDR3 is TGTGCCAGTAGTATAGTAGGGCAGCCAAAACTGTTTTTT.

This clonotype has only one observation. The chain carries TRBV2 and TRBJ2-7, with D perhaps being TRBD1 or TRBD2 (5 bases each). The CDR3 length is 13 residues. In germline, CDR1 is SNHLY, CDR2 FYNNEI. The ends were cut back, 8 bases at V and 3 bases at J, with 14 bases in the middle. The chain's CDR3 is CASSRVGDYEQYF. For the CDR3, the DNA is TGTGCCAGCTCGAGGGTGGGGGACTACGAGCAGTACTTC.

The chain recombines TRBV29-1 with TRBJ1-2; TRBD1 agrees at 9 bases. CDR3 length: 11 amino acids. Germline-derived CDR1 and CDR2 are SQVTM and ANQGSEA. J was trimmed by 7 bases and V by 4 bases; bases with no gene match: 1. The CDR3 is CSVGTGAGYTF. The CDR3 DNA is TGCAGCGTTGGGACAGGGGCTGGCTACACCTTC.

This chain connects TRBV19 to TRBJ2-7; D is ambiguous. This CDR3 has 12 residues. Germline CDR1 is LNHDA and CDR2 is SQIVND (reference sequence). Trimming left V 8 bases short and J 5 bases short, with 13 bases between. Here the CDR3 DNA reads TGTGCCAGTGGATTACGTGGGGACGAGCAGTACGTC. Translation: CASGLRGDEQYV.

For the CDR3, the DNA is TGCAGTGCCAGCAGAAAACAGGGGGCCCTCTACGAGCAGTACTTC. It translates to CSASRKQGALYEQYF. The rearrangement joins TRBV20-1 to TRBJ2-7, with TRBD1 matching over 9 bases. Trimming cost V 6 bases and J 3 bases; bases outside gene matches: 12. The germline gives CDR1 DFQATT, CDR2 SNEGSKA (reference sequence). This CDR3 region has 15 residues.

This clonotype was recorded at least ten times. The chain joins TRBV11-2 to TRBJ1-4; possibly TRBD1 for D (5 bases). CDR1 and CDR2 from the germline V gene are SGHAT and FQNNGV. This CDR3 comprises 16 residues. With 3 bases removed from V and 4 bases from J, the gap between germline ends came to 15 bases. The CDR3 spells CASSFDTGRINEKLFF. The CDR3 DNA follows: TGTGCCAGCAGCTTCGATACGGGACGGATTAATGAAAAACTGTTTTTT.

The chain couples TRBV10-1 to TRBJ1-5; D may be TRBD1 (5 bases). Deletions cut 7 bases from V and 6 bases from J, with 16 bases between. The CDR3 covers 14 residues. The germline gives CDR1 WNHNN, CDR2 SYGVQD (reference sequence). The CDR3 DNA is TGCGCCAGCACTCCGGGGGGGGACGGTCAGCCCCAGCATTTT. It codes for CASTPGGDGQPQHF.

This clonotype was seen many times. V is TRBV27 and J is TRBJ1-2; possibly TRBD1 for D (5 bases). The germline V and J ends were trimmed by 9 bases and 8 bases, with 13 bases remaining between them. CDR1 is MNHEY and CDR2 is SMNVEV in the germline V gene (reference sequence). This CDR3 has 11 amino acids. CDR3 DNA sequence: TGTGCCAGTGACGGGGGAGGGGGCTACACCTTC. This gives the protein CASDGGGGYTF.

This clonotype has only a few counts. V is TRBV19 and J is TRBJ2-1; possible D gene TRBD2, 5 bases. CDR3 length: 14 amino acids. The germline V gene has CDR1 LNHDA and CDR2 SQIVND (reference sequence). V dropped 3 bases and J dropped 6 bases, with 12 bases sitting between them. The CDR3 is CASSIGNSGNEQFF. For the CDR3, the DNA is TGTGCCAGTAGTATCGGGAATAGTGGCAATGAGCAGTTCTTC.

J is TRBJ2-7 and V is TRBV20-1; D not resolved. Trimming cost V 4 bases and J 2 bases, with 12 bases left between them. The length of the CDR3 is 13 residues. Per the germline V gene, CDR1 is DFQATT and CDR2 is SNEGSKA (reference sequence). CDR3 coding DNA: TGCAGTGCTAAACCTGGGGTCACCTACGAGCAGTACTTC. As protein: CSAKPGVTYEQYF.

This clonotype occurred many times. This rearrangement joins TRBV11-2 to TRBJ1-1; perhaps TRBD1 as D (5 bases). The CDR3 is 17 residues long. CDR1 is SGHAT, CDR2 FQNNGV, per germline. The V end lost 2 bases, the J end lost 3 bases, and 19 bases lay between the germline ends. CDR3 coding DNA: TGTGCCAGCAGCTTATGGCAGGGAAGGACCGGGGACACTGAAGCTTTCTTT. It specifies CASSLWQGRTGDTEAFF.

The chain is built from TRBV19 and TRBJ2-7, with no clear D. V was cut by 5 bases and J by 3 bases, with 11 bases left in between. Per germline, CDR1 LNHDA and CDR2 SQIVND (reference sequence). The CDR3 has 13 residues. The DNA of the CDR3 is TGTGCCAGTAGTGTCGGCAGAGTCTACGAGCAGTACTTC. Its protein product is CASSVGRVYEQYF.

This clonotype was counted only a few times. The rearrangement links TRBV15 to TRBJ1-6; no firm D call. CDR1 and CDR2 (germline): LNHNV, YYDKDF (reference sequence). This CDR3 has 15 amino acids. The V end lost 0 bases, the J end lost 9 bases, and 12 bases lay between the germline ends. CDR3 in amino acids: CATSRDTGLTSPLHF. CDR3 sequence (DNA): TGTGCCACCAGCAGAGATACTGGGTTGACTTCACCCCTCCACTTT.

The rearrangement uses TRBV2 and TRBJ2-7; D not certain. The CDR3 loop spans 15 amino acids. Germline lookup yields CDR1 SNHLY and CDR2 FYNNEI. V dropped 1 base and J dropped 5 bases, with 15 bases sitting between them. The CDR3 sequence is CASSEGGSHQNEQYF. In DNA form, the CDR3 reads TGTGCCAGCAGTGAAGGAGGTAGTCACCAAAACGAGCAGTACTTC.

This clonotype was seen repeatedly, ten times or more. V is TRBV20-1 and J is TRBJ1-2, with no clear D. CDR3 length equals 13 residues. In germline, CDR1 is DFQATT, CDR2 SNEGSKA (reference sequence). The V and J ends lost 8 bases and 8 bases respectively, with 21 bases between them. The CDR3, as DNA: TGCAGTTCTCAGACGGGAGGTGAGGGCGGCTACACCTTC. Its protein is CSSQTGGEGGYTF.

CDR3 coding DNA: TGTGCCAGCAGTTTAGAGGGGGCTTTTGGTTACACCTTC. Residues: CASSLEGAFGYTF. The gene calls are TRBV12-3 or TRBV12-4 and TRBJ1-2; 7 bases fit TRBD1. The CDR3 covers 13 residues. V was pared by 1 base and J by 11 bases, with 7 bases of the junction left unmatched.

The chain has TRBV29-1 and TRBJ2-3, with a tentative D call TRBD2 (6 bases). Germline CDR1 SQVTM, CDR2 ANQGSEA. This CDR3 is built from 13 residues. Trimming left V 7 bases short and J 3 bases short, with 14 bases between. Here the CDR3 reads CSASSDPTDTQYF. The CDR3 DNA is TGCAGCGCTTCTAGCGACCCGACAGATACGCAGTATTTT.

The chain links TRBV9 to TRBJ2-1; 10 bases match TRBD2. CDR3 length: 13 amino acids. Germline CDR1 SGDLS, CDR2 YYNGEE. Losses at the gene ends were 7 bases for V and 7 bases for J; bases not matched to a gene: 5. As DNA, the CDR3 is TGTGCCAGCGGAAATAGCGGGGGGAATGAGCAGTTCTTC. Translation gives CASGNSGGNEQFF.

The sample holds many counts of this clonotype. The chain carries TRBV4-3 and TRBJ1-2; D call uncertain. The V end was cut by 3 bases, the J end by 4 bases, with 15 bases between. The CDR3 totals 15 residues. Per germline, CDR1 LGHNA and CDR2 YSLEER. Here the CDR3 DNA reads TGCGCCAGCAGCCACGAGGGAGAAGACTCCTATGGCTACACCTTC. It is translated as CASSHEGEDSYGYTF.

This chain uses TRBV7-9 with TRBJ2-7; D uncertain. The CDR3 extends over 15 amino acids. The V end lost 4 bases, the J end lost 2 bases, and 15 bases lay between the germline ends. Germline V gives CDR1 SEHNR, CDR2 FQNEAQ (reference sequence). The CDR3 DNA follows: TGTGCCAGCAGCTCCCTGTCGGACGGTCCCTACGAGCAGTACTTC. This encodes CASSSLSDGPYEQYF.

With respect to this clonotype: The conserved phenylalanine or tryptophan is not found at the CDR3 terminus, so this likely reflects a read error. The V call is TRBV7-2, the J call TRBJ2-1; D might be TRBD2 (5 bases). Trimming removed 6 bases at V and 5 bases at J, with 17 bases between. The CDR3 has 15 amino acids. The germline gives CDR1 SGHTA, CDR2 FQGNSA. The CDR3 is CASSHSDAANNEQFL. CDR3 bases: TGTGCCAGCAGTCATAGCGATGCAGCAAACAATGAGCAGTTCCTC.

The rearrangement joins TRBV24-1 to TRBJ2-5; D is perhaps TRBD2 (7 bases). Germline assignment: CDR1 KGHDR and CDR2 SFDVKD. This CDR3 is 14 amino acids long. Trimming shortened V by 8 bases and J by 5 bases, and 17 bases separated the two germline ends. CDR3 protein: CATKYRGAGETQYF. Here the CDR3 DNA reads TGTGCCACCAAGTACCGGGGGGCCGGGGAGACCCAGTACTTC.